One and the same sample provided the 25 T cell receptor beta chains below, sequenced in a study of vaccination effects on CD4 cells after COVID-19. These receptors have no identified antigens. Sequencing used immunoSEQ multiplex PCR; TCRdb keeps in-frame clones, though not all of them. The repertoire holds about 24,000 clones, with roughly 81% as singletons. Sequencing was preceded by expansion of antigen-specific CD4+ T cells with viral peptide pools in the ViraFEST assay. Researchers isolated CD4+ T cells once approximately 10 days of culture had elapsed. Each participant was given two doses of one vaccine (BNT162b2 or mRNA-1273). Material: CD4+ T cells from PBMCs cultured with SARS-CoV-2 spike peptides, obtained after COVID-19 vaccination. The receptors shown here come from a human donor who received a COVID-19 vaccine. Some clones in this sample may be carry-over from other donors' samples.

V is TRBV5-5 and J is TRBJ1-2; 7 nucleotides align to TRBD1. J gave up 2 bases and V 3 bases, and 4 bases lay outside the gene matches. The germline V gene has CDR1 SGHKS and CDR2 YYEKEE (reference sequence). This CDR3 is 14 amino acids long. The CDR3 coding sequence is TGTGCCAGCAGCTCGCTACAGGGGAACTATGGCTACACCTTC. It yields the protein CASSSLQGNYGYTF. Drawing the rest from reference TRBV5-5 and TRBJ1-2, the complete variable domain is DAGVTQSPTHLIKTRGQQVTLRCSPISGHKSVSWYQQVLGQGPQFIFQYYEKEERGRGNFPDRFSARQFPNYSSELNVNALLLGDSALYLCASSSLQGNYGYTFGSGTRLTVV.

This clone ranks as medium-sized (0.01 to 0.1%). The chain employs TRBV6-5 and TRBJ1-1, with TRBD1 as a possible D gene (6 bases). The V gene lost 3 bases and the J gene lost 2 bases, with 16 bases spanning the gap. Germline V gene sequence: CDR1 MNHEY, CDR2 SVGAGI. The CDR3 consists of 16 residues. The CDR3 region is CASSYLGRGKNTEAFF. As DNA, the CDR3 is TGTGCCAGCAGTTATCTAGGGAGGGGGAAAAACACTGAAGCTTTCTTT.

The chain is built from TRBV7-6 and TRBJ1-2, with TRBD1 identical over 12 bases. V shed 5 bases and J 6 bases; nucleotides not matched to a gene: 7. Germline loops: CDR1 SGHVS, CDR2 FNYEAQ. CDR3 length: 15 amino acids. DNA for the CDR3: TGTGCCAGCAGCCCTGGGGGACAGGGGGCTGATGGCTACACCTTC. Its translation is CASSPGGQGADGYTF.

CDR3 residues: CATSRDSLVVAGNQETQYF. CDR3 coding DNA: TGTGCCACCAGCAGAGATTCGCTGGTGGTAGCGGGGAACCAAGAGACCCAGTACTTC. This chain links TRBV15 with TRBJ2-5; 8 bases agree with TRBD2. The germline CDR1 and CDR2 sequences are LNHNV and YYDKDF (reference sequence). V was pared by 0 bases and J by 0 bases, with 12 bases of the junction left unmatched. The CDR3 totals 19 residues.

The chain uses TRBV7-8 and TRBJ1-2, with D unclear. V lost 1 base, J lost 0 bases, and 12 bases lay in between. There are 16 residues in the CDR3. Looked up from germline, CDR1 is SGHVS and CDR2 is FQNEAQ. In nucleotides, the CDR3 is TGTGCCAGCAGCTTAGGCGGCTATGGGGCTAACTATGGCTACACCTTC. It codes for CASSLGGYGANYGYTF.

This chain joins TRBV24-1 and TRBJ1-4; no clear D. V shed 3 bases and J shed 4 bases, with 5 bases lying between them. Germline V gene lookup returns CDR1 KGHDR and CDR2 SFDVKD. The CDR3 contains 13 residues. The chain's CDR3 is CATSDHNNEKLFF. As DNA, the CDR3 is TGTGCCACCAGTGATCATAATAATGAAAAACTGTTTTTT.

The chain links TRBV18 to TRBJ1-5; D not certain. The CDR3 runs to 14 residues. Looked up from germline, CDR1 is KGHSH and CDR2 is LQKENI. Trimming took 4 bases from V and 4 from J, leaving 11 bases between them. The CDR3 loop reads CASSQQAGNQPQHF. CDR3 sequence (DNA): TGTGCCAGCTCACAACAAGCGGGTAATCAGCCCCAGCATTTT. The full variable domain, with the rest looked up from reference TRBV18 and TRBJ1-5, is NAGVMQNPRHLVRRRGQEARLRCSPMKGHSHVYWYRQLPEEGLKFMVYLQKENIIDESGMPKERFSAEFPKEGPSILRIQQVVRGDSAAYFCASSQQAGNQPQHFGDGTRLSIL.

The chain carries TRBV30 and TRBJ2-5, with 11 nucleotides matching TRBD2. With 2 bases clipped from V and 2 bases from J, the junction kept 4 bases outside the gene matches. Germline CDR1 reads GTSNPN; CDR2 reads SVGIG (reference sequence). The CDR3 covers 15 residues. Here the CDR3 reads CAWSSSGGRQETQYF. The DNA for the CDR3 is TGTGCCTGGAGTTCTAGCGGGGGGAGGCAAGAGACCCAGTACTTC.

The CDR3, as DNA: TGTGCCAGCAGCTTAGAGGGCAGATCCAATCAGCCCCAGCATTTT. Amino acid sequence: CASSLEGRSNQPQHF. The J gene is TRBJ1-5, the V gene TRBV7-3; D is undetermined. Germline V lookup: CDR1 SGHTA, CDR2 FQGTGA. V was trimmed by 2 bases and J by 3 bases, leaving 11 bases between them. There are 15 residues in the CDR3.

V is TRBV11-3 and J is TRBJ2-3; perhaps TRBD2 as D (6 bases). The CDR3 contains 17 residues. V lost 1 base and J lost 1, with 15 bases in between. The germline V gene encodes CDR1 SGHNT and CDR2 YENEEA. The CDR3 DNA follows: TGTGCCAGCAGCTTAGGCCGACGGGAGACCGGCACAGATACGCAGTATTTT. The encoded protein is CASSLGRRETGTDTQYF. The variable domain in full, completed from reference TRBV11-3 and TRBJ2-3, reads EAGVVQSPRYKIIEKKQPVAFWCNPISGHNTLYWYLQNLGQGPELLIRYENEEAVDDSQLPKDRFSAERLKGVDSTLKIQPAELGDSAVYLCASSLGRRETGTDTQYFGPGTRLTVL.

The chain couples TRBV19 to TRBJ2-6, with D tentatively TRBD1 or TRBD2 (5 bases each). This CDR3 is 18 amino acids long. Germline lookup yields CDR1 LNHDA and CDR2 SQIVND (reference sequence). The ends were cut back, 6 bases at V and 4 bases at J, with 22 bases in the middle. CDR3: CASRIRQGPTYGANVLTF. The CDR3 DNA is TGTGCCAGTAGGATACGTCAGGGACCGACCTACGGGGCCAACGTCCTGACTTTC.

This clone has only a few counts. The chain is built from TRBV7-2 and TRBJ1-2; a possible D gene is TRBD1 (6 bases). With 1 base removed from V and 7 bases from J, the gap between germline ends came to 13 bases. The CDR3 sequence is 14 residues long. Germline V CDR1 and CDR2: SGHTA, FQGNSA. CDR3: CASSLVPGAGGYTF. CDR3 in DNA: TGTGCCAGCAGCTTAGTGCCGGGGGCGGGTGGCTACACCTTC. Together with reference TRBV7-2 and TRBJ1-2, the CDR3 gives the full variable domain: GAGVSQSPSNKVTEKGKDVELRCDPISGHTALYWYRQSLGQGLEFLIYFQGNSAPDKSGLPSDRFSAERTGGSVSTLTIQRTQQEDSAVYLCASSLVPGAGGYTFGSGTRLTVV.

The CDR3 DNA is TGTGCCAGCAGCTTATCACTTAACACCGGGGAGCTGTTTTTT. Translated: CASSLSLNTGELFF. The V gene is TRBV14, the J gene TRBJ2-2; D call uncertain. Germline V gene lookup returns CDR1 SGHDN and CDR2 FVKESK. V was clipped by 5 bases and J by 2 bases, with 9 bases between them. The CDR3 covers 14 residues.

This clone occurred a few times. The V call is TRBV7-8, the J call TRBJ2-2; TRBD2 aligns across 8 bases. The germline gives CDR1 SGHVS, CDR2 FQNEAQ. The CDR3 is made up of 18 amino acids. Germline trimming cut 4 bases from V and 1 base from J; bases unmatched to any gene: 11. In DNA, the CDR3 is TGTGCCAGCAGCTCACAACCTTTAGCGGGGATGAACACCGGGGAGCTGTTTTTT. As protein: CASSSQPLAGMNTGELFF. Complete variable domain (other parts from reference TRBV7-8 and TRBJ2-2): GAGVSQSPRYKVAKRGQDVALRCDPISGHVSLFWYQQALGQGPEFLTYFQNEAQLDKSGLPSDRFFAERPEGSVSTLKIQRTQQEDSAVYLCASSSQPLAGMNTGELFFGEGSRLTVL.

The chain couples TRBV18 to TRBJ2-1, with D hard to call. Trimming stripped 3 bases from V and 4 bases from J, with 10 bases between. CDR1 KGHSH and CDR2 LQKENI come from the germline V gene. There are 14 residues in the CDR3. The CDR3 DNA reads TGTGCCAGCTCACCGGAAATCGCATACAATGAGCAGTTCTTC. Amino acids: CASSPEIAYNEQFF.

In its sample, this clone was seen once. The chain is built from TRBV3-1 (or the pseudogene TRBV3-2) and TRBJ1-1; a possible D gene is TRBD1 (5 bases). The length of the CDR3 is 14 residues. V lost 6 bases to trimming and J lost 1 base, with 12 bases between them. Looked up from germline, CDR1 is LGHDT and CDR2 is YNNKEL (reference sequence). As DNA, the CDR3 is TGTGCCAGCAGACAGAATGACAGGAACACTGAAGCTTTCTTT. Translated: CASRQNDRNTEAFF.

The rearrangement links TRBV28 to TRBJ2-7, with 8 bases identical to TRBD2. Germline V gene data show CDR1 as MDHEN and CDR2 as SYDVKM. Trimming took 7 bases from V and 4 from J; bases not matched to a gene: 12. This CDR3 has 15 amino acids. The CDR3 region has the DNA TGTGCCAGCAACACTAGGGCGGGGGGCCTTTACGAGCAGTACGTC. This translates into CASNTRAGGLYEQYV.

CDR3 bases: TGCGCCAGCAGCCAGCAGGGAGTGGCAGAGACCCAGTACTTC. Translation: CASSQQGVAETQYF. The chain joins TRBV4-1 to TRBJ2-5; D tentatively fits TRBD1 or TRBD2 (5 bases each). CDR1 MGHRA and CDR2 YSYEKL come from the germline V gene. V was cut by 3 bases and J by 4 bases, with 12 bases left in between. The CDR3 length is 14 residues.

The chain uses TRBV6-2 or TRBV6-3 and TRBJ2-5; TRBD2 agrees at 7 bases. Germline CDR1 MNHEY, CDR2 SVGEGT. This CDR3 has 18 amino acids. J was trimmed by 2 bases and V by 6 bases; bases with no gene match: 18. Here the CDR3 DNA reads TGTGCCAGCAGCAGTCCCCCGTTCGGAGCGGGGAGGCAAGAGACCCAGTACTTC. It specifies CASSSPPFGAGRQETQYF.

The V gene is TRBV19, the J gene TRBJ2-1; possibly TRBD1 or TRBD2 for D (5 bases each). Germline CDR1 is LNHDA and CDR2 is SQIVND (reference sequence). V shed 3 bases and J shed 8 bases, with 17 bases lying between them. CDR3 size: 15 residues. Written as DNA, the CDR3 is TGTGCCAGTAGTATGGGGGTAGGGGTATTCTATGAGCAGTTCTTC. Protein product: CASSMGVGVFYEQFF. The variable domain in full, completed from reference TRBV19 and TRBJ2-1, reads DGGITQSPKYLFRKEGQNVTLSCEQNLNHDAMYWYRQDPGQGLRLIYYSQIVNDFQKGDIAEGYSVSREKKESFPLTVTSAQKNPTAFYLCASSMGVGVFYEQFFGPGTRLTVL.

The DNA of the CDR3 is TGTGCCAGCAGTCATAATCAGAGGGCCCAGTACTTC. Protein product: CASSHNQRAQYF. The rearrangement joins TRBV6-2 or TRBV6-3 to TRBJ2-5; TRBD2 might be the D (5 bases). V dropped 5 bases and J dropped 9 bases, with 13 bases sitting between them. Germline assignment: CDR1 MNHEY and CDR2 SVGEGT. The CDR3 extends over 12 amino acids.

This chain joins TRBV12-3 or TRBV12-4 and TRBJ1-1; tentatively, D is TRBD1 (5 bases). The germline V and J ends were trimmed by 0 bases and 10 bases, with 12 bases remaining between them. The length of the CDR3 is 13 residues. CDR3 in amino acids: CASSLAGGRIAFF. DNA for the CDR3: TGTGCCAGCAGTTTAGCCGGGGGAAGGATAGCTTTCTTT.

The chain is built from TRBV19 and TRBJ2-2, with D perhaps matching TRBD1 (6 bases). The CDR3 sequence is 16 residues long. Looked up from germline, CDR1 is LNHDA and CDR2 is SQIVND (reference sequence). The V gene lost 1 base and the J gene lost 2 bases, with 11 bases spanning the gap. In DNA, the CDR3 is TGTGCCAGTAGTATAGGCAGGGGATATAACACCGGGGAGCTGTTTTTT. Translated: CASSIGRGYNTGELFF.

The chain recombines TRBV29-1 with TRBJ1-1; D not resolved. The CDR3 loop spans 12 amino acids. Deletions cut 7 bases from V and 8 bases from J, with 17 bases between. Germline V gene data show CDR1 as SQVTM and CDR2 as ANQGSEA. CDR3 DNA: TGCAGCGCTTATCCCCCGGGGAGAGAAGCTTTCTTT. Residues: CSAYPPGREAFF. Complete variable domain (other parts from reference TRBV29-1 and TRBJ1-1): SAVISQKPSRDICQRGTSLTIQCQVDSQVTMMFWYRQQPGQSLTLIATANQGSEATYESGFVIDKFPISRPNLTFSTLTVSNMSPEDSSIYLCSAYPPGREAFFGQGTRLTVV.

The CDR3 is CASSLVHADTQYF. The CDR3 DNA reads as TGTGCCAGCAGCTTAGTTCACGCAGATACGCAGTATTTT. This chain connects TRBV7-9 to TRBJ2-3; D call uncertain. This CDR3 spans 13 amino acids. Germline V lookup: CDR1 SEHNR, CDR2 FQNEAQ (reference sequence). Trimming took 1 base from V and 4 from J, leaving 6 bases between them. Complete variable domain (other parts from reference TRBV7-9 and TRBJ2-3): DTGVSQNPRHKITKRGQNVTFRCDPISEHNRLYWYRQTLGQGPEFLTYFQNEAQLEKSRLLSDRFSAERPKGSFSTLEIQRTEQGDSAMYLCASSLVHADTQYFGPGTRLTVL.